A selection of T cell receptor beta chains follows, all from one sample in a study of blood T cell repertoires in COVID-19. Using immunoSEQ multiplex PCR, the repertoire was profiled, and TCRdb retains in-frame clones only, with some absent. The sample lists around 290,000 clones; about nine tenths were seen once. The sequencing input was PBMCs or T cells enriched from blood (not recorded which). These receptor sequences come from a woman under 30 who had recovered from COVID-19. Each CDR3 is given with its conserved first and last residue. A D gene is named only where the DNA matches it firmly. Size is omitted from some rows. Given values are once, few, many or a class for expanded clones.

v_gene	j_gene	abundance	d_gene	CDR3nt	CDR3aa
TRBV25-1	TRBJ2-1	NA	NA	TGTGCCAGCCGAAATGGAGAGTCCTACAATGAGCAGTTCTTC	CASRNGESYNEQFF
TRBV9	TRBJ2-1	NA	NA	TGTGCCAGCAGCGTAGTAACGGGAGTCAGGGAGCAGTTCTTC	CASSVVTGVREQFF
TRBV12-5	TRBJ2-5	NA	NA	TGTGCTAGTGGTTTGAAGCGGCCTCTTAGGGAGACCCAGTACTTC	CASGLKRPLRETQYF
TRBV27	TRBJ2-1	NA	TRBD1	TGTGCCAGCAGTTTACCGGGACAGGACTTCAATGAGCAGTTCTTC	CASSLPGQDFNEQFF
TRBV15	TRBJ1-3	NA	TRBD1	TGTGCCACCAGCAGAGATCTGGGGACAGGTTTGGGAAACACCATATATTTT	CATSRDLGTGLGNTIYF
TRBV13	TRBJ2-7	NA	NA	TGTGCCAGCAGCTTAGATGTGGAGGGGCAGGGTGGAGCGCAGTACTTC	CASSLDVEGQGGAQYF
TRBV7-8	TRBJ2-5	once	NA	TGTGCCAGCAGTCCGGGACACTGGGAGGAGACCCAGTACTTC	CASSPGHWEETQYF
TRBV6-5	TRBJ1-3	NA	TRBD1	TGTGCCAGCAGTTACTCTGGGACAGGGATTGGAAACACCATATATTTT	CASSYSGTGIGNTIYF
TRBV10-3	TRBJ2-7	NA	TRBD1	TGTGCCATCGCCGGGACAGGGGAGCAGTACTTC	CAIAGTGEQYF
TRBV28	TRBJ2-3	NA	TRBD2	TGTGCCAGCAGCGGACTAGCGGGATTAATTTCTCATACGCAGTATTTT	CASSGLAGLISHTQYF
TRBV19	TRBJ2-7	NA	TRBD1	TGTGCCAGTAGTATGGGGCAGGGGGCCTCCTACGAGCAGTACTTC	CASSMGQGASYEQYF
TRBV10-2	TRBJ1-5	NA	NA	TGCGCCAGCAGTGATAGGACAGGCAATCAGCCCCAGCATTTT	CASSDRTGNQPQHF
TRBV7-9	TRBJ2-5	NA	TRBD2	TGTGCCAGCAGCCAACTTCTAGCGGGAGAAGAGACCCAGTACTTC	CASSQLLAGEETQYF
TRBV7-9	TRBJ2-3	NA	NA	TGTGCCAGCAGCTTCCGCCAGCTAGCGTCAGATACGCAGTATTTT	CASSFRQLASDTQYF
TRBV3-1/TRBV3-2	TRBJ2-1	NA	NA	TGTGCCAGCAGCCAAGATCCGGAGAAGGGGGAGGGCCGCGATGACAATGAGCAGTTCTTC	CASSQDPEKGEGRDDNEQFF
TRBV30	TRBJ2-5	NA	TRBD1	TGTGCCTGGGAGACAGGGGGTTCAGAGACCCAGTACTTC	CAWETGGSETQYF
TRBV27	TRBJ2-7	NA	TRBD2	TGTGCCAGGAGCGGGAGGGCCCCCCCTTGTCGGTCGTACGAGCAGTACTTC	CARSGRAPPCRSYEQYF
TRBV27	TRBJ2-7	NA	TRBD2	TGTGCCAGCAGTTCAACTAGCGGGGGGGCCTACGAGCAGTACTTC	CASSSTSGGAYEQYF
TRBV4-1	TRBJ2-7	NA	NA	TGCGCCAGCAGCCAAGAAAACGGGGTCTACGAGCAGTACTTC	CASSQENGVYEQYF
TRBV28	TRBJ2-3	NA	TRBD2	TGTGCCAGCAGTCTCGGACTAGCGGGGGGTTATAGCACAGATACGCAGTATTTT	CASSLGLAGGYSTDTQYF
TRBV5-1	TRBJ1-4	NA	TRBD1	TGCGCCAGCAGCGTCAATACAGGGGGCGCGACTAATGAAAAACTGTTTTTT	CASSVNTGGATNEKLFF
TRBV6-2/TRBV6-3	TRBJ1-5	NA	TRBD1	TGTGCCAGCAGTCCACGGACAGGGGGACTTATAGGCAATCAGCCCCAGCATTTT	CASSPRTGGLIGNQPQHF
TRBV5-1	TRBJ2-5	NA	TRBD2	TGCGCCAGCAGCTTGGGACTCGGGGGGGCGGAGACCCAGTACTTC	CASSLGLGGAETQYF
TRBV4-1	TRBJ1-1	NA	TRBD1	TGCGCCAGCAGCCAGACAGGGTGGTGGAACACTGAAGCTTTCTTT	CASSQTGWWNTEAFF
TRBV2	TRBJ2-3	NA	TRBD2	TGTGCCAGCAGTGAACAGCGGGGGAGGACAGATACGCAGTATTTT	CASSEQRGRTDTQYF
TRBV9	TRBJ2-1	NA	TRBD2	TGTGCCAGCAGCGGGGGACTAGCGGGAGGGATCGGCAATGAGCAGTTCTTC	CASSGGLAGGIGNEQFF
TRBV9	TRBJ2-1	once	TRBD2	TGTGCCGGACTAGGACTAGCGGGACCTAATGAGCAGTTCTTC	CAGLGLAGPNEQFF
TRBV5-1	TRBJ1-2	few	NA	TGCGCCAGCAGCTGGGAGTGGGGTGGCTACACCTTC	CASSWEWGGYTF
TRBV9	TRBJ2-1	NA	NA	TGTGCCAGCAGCGTACAATTTGGGCAAGTCCCCTACAATGAGCAGTTCTTC	CASSVQFGQVPYNEQFF
TRBV5-6	TRBJ1-1	NA	NA	TGTGCCAGCAGCCTGGACCAAACAGCGAACACTGAAGCTTTCTTT	CASSLDQTANTEAFF
TRBV12-3/TRBV12-4	TRBJ1-1	NA	NA	TGTGCCAGCAGTTTCCGAGGCGTCACTGAAGCTTTCTTT	CASSFRGVTEAFF